This is a list of T cell receptor beta chains from one sample in a study of T-cell reconstitution after alpha-beta-depleted transplantation in children. A single record per CDR3 protein comes from TCRdb applying MiXCR to the PCR reads. The sample records roughly 100,000 distinct CDR3 sequences, approximately 8.4% being singletons. This material consisted of PBMCs from the stem cell graft donor, taken from the stem cell graft. The receptor source for this set is a human donor who donated a stem cell graft to a child with congenital amegakaryocytic thrombocytopenia. The CDR3 runs from the conserved cysteine through the conserved F or W. A D gene is named only where the DNA matches it firmly. The size entry is marked missing in some rows and otherwise reads once, few, many or a size class.

d_call j_call v_call clone_size cdr3_aa cdr3_nt
NA TRBJ2-1 TRBV5-2 NA CARGLRLAGTWAEQFF TGTGCCAGGGGCTTGAGACTAGCGGGTACCTGGGCTGAGCAGTTCTTC
NA TRBJ1-4 TRBV7-8 many CASSQRGSTNEKLFF TGTGCCAGCAGCCAGCGTGGCTCAACTAATGAAAAACTGTTTTTT
TRBD1 TRBJ1-5 TRBV20-1 many CSAKSGGGNQPQHF TGCAGTGCTAAATCAGGGGGCGGGAATCAGCCCCAGCATTTT
TRBD2 TRBJ2-2 TRBV20-1 NA CSARDLVGSGGASGGELFF TGCAGTGCTAGAGATTTAGTAGGGAGCGGGGGGGCCTCAGGAGGGGAGCTGTTTTTT
NA TRBJ2-7 TRBV30 many CAWSPSYEQYF TGTGCCTGGAGTCCGTCCTACGAGCAGTACTTC
NA TRBJ1-2 TRBV5-1 many CASSLARVGLYGYTF TGCGCCAGCAGCTTGGCACGGGTCGGGCTTTATGGCTACACCTTC
NA TRBJ1-2 TRBV12-3/TRBV12-4 many CASSLSGGSYGYTF TGTGCCAGCAGTTTATCGGGGGGTAGCTATGGCTACACCTTC
NA TRBJ1-1 TRBV29-1 many CSGKGGDTEAFF TGCAGCGGCAAGGGGGGAGACACTGAAGCTTTCTTT
NA TRBJ1-5 TRBV6-2/TRBV6-3 many CASGDGQPQHF TGTGCCAGCGGGGATGGTCAGCCCCAGCATTTT
TRBD2 TRBJ2-3 TRBV20-1 many CSIWGLAGGGGTDTQYF TGCAGTATCTGGGGACTAGCGGGGGGCGGAGGAACAGATACGCAGTATTTT
NA TRBJ2-2 TRBV5-1 many CASSTRGTGELFF TGCGCCAGCAGCACGAGAGGTACCGGGGAGCTGTTTTTT
NA TRBJ1-2 TRBV10-3 many CAISAGTSGRAYYGYTF TGTGCCATCAGTGCGGGAACCTCCGGACGGGCTTACTATGGCTACACCTTC
TRBD2 TRBJ2-1 TRBV4-1 many CASRGTSGNNEQFF TGCGCCAGCAGAGGGACTAGCGGAAACAATGAGCAGTTCTTC
NA TRBJ1-3 TRBV9 many CASSVGSGGPGNTIYF TGTGCCAGCAGCGTCGGTTCCGGGGGACCTGGAAACACCATATATTTT
NA TRBJ2-6 TRBV19 NA CASADRSDNGLTF TGTGCCAGTGCCGACAGAAGCGACAACGGCCTGACTTTC
NA TRBJ2-3 TRBV7-2 many CASSLVGADTQYF TGTGCCAGCAGCTTAGTTGGGGCAGATACGCAGTATTTT
TRBD1 TRBJ2-4 TRBV5-1 many CASSLAGTVNIQYF TGCGCCAGCAGCTTGGCGGGGACAGTAAACATTCAGTACTTC
TRBD2 TRBJ2-5 TRBV6-5 many CASSPAGVAETQYF TGTGCCAGCAGCCCCGCGGGGGTAGCGGAGACCCAGTACTTC
TRBD2 TRBJ2-1 TRBV25-1 few CASRGGLAGNNEQFF TGTGCCAGCAGGGGGGGACTAGCGGGCAACAATGAGCAGTTCTTC
NA TRBJ1-2 TRBV27 many CASRSGGYVYGYTF TGTGCCAGCAGGTCCGGGGGGTACGTCTATGGCTACACCTTC
NA TRBJ2-7 TRBV5-1 many CASSLPDSYEQYF TGCGCCAGCAGCTTGCCGGACAGCTACGAGCAGTACTTC
NA TRBJ1-5 TRBV7-7 many CASSPEGQTIFNQPQHF TGTGCCAGCAGCCCCGAGGGGCAGACGATTTTTAATCAGCCCCAGCATTTT
NA TRBJ1-2 TRBV5-1 many CASSLEGTARAYGYTF TGCGCCAGCAGCTTGGAAGGGACGGCTAGAGCCTATGGCTACACCTTC
NA TRBJ1-3 TRBV11-2 many CASSLEAGNTIYF TGTGCCAGCAGCTTGGAAGCTGGAAACACCATATATTTT
NA TRBJ2-6 TRBV4-1 many CASRPTFYRASGANVLTF TGCGCCAGCAGACCTACCTTTTACAGGGCGTCTGGGGCCAACGTCCTGACTTTC
TRBD1 TRBJ1-2 TRBV6-5 many CASSYSTGGLGYTF TGTGCCAGCAGTTACTCCACAGGGGGCCTTGGCTACACCTTC
TRBD1 TRBJ1-5 TRBV10-3 many CAISVRDSTVSNQPQHF TGTGCCATCAGTGTCCGGGACAGTACAGTTAGCAATCAGCCCCAGCATTTT
NA TRBJ1-1 TRBV2 many CASSFDKPNTEAFF TGTGCCAGCAGTTTCGACAAGCCGAACACTGAAGCTTTCTTT
TRBD1 TRBJ1-2 TRBV29-1 many CSVLSGTGVYGYTF TGCAGCGTCCTCTCCGGGACAGGGGTCTATGGCTACACCTTC
NA TRBJ1-4 TRBV7-6 few CASSLGGGQDEKLFF TGTGCCAGCAGCTTAGGCGGGGGGCAAGACGAAAAACTGTTTTTT
TRBD2 TRBJ2-1 TRBV10-3 NA CAISDVLIAGKANEQFF TGTGCCATCAGTGACGTCCTGATAGCGGGGAAGGCCAATGAGCAGTTCTTC
NA TRBJ2-1 TRBV24-1 many CATSDSHREQFF TGTGCCACCAGTGATTCCCACAGGGAGCAGTTCTTC
NA TRBJ2-2 TRBV6-1 many CASPPNGFSATGELFF TGTGCCAGCCCGCCGAACGGATTTTCGGCCACCGGGGAGCTGTTTTTT
NA TRBJ1-1 TRBV12-3/TRBV12-4 many CASSKGREAFF TGTGCCAGCAGTAAAGGGAGGGAAGCTTTCTTT
NA TRBJ2-3 TRBV7-8 many CASSLASSTDTQYF TGTGCCAGCAGCTTAGCCTCTAGCACAGATACGCAGTATTTT
NA TRBJ1-5 TRBV6-2/TRBV6-3 many CASSSEGQIYQPQHF TGTGCCAGCAGTTCAGAAGGACAGATCTATCAGCCCCAGCATTTT
NA TRBJ2-7 TRBV29-1 many CSAGHSTYEQYF TGCAGCGCTGGACACAGTACCTACGAGCAGTACTTC
NA TRBJ2-2 TRBV15 few CATSRDRRITGELFF TGTGCCACCAGCAGAGACCGGCGAATAACCGGGGAGCTGTTTTTT
NA TRBJ1-1 TRBV4-2 NA CASSQDTRDSGTEAFF TGTGCCAGCAGCCAAGATACTCGGGATTCCGGCACTGAAGCTTTCTTT
TRBD2 TRBJ2-1 TRBV4-1 many CASSQDWGGYNEQFF TGCGCCAGCAGCCAAGATTGGGGGGGCTACAATGAGCAGTTCTTC